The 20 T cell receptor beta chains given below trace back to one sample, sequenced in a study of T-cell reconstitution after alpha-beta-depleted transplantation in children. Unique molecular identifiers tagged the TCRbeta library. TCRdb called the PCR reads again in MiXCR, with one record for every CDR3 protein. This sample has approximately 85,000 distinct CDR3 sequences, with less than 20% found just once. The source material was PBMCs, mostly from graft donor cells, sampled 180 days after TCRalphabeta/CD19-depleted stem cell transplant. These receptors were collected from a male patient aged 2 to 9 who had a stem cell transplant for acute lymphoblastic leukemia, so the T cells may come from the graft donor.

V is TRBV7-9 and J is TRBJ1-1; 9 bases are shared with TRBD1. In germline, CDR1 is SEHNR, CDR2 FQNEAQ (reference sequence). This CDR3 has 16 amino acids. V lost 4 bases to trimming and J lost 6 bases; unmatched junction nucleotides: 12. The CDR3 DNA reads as TGTGCCAGCAGCTCGAGAGGGGACAGGGTGGAAGCTGAAGCTTTCTTT. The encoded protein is CASSSRGDRVEAEAFF.

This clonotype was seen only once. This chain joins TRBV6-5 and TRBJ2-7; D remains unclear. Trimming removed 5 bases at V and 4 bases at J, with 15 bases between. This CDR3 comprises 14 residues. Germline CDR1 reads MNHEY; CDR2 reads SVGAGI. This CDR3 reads CASSIRPVPYEQYF. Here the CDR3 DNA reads TGTGCCAGCAGTATTCGACCGGTGCCTTACGAGCAGTACTTC.

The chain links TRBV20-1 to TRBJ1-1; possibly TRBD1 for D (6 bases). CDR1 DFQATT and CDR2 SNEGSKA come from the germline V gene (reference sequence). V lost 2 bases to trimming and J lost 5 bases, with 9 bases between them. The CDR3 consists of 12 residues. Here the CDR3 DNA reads TGCAGTGCTAGAAAAGGGGGGACTGAAGCTTTCTTT. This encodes CSARKGGTEAFF.

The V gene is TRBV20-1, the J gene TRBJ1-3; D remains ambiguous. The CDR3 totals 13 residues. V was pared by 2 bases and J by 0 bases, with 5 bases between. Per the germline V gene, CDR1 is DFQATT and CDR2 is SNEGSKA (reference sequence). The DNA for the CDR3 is TGCAGTGCTAGACAAAACTCTGGAAACACCATATATTTT. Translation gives CSARQNSGNTIYF.

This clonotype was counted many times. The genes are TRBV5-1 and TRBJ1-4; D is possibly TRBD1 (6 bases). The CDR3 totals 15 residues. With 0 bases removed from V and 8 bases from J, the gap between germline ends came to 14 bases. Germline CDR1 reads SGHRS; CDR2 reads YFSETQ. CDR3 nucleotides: TGCGCCAGCAGCTTGGCAGGGGTCTGGGACGAAAAACTGTTTTTT. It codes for CASSLAGVWDEKLFF.

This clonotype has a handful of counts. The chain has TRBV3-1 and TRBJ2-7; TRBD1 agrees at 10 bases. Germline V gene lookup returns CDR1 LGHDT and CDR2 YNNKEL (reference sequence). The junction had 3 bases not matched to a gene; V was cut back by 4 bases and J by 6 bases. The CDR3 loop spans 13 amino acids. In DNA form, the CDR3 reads TGTGCCAGCAGCCCGACAGGGGGCGCCGAGCAGTACTTC. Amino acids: CASSPTGGAEQYF.

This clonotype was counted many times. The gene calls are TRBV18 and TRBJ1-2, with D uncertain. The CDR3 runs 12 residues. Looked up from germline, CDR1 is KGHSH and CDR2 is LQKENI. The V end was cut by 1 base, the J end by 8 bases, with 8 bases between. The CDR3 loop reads CASSPLPRGYTF. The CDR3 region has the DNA TGTGCCAGCTCACCACTCCCGCGCGGCTACACCTTC.

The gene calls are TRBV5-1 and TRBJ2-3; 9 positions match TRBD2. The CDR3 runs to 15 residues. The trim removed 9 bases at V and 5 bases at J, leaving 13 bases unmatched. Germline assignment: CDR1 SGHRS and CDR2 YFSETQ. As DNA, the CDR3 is TGCGCCACCTCCCAGTTAGCGGGGGTGGTAGATACGCAGTATTTT. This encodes CATSQLAGVVDTQYF.

CDR3 coding DNA: TGTGCCAGCTCACCGCTCAAGGGGGCCTCCTACGAGCAGTACTTC. It encodes CASSPLKGASYEQYF. V is TRBV18 and J is TRBJ2-7; TRBD1 aligns across 7 bases. The V and J ends lost 3 bases and 0 bases, in that order; junction bases with no gene match: 5. This CDR3 has 15 amino acids. Germline V gives CDR1 KGHSH, CDR2 LQKENI.

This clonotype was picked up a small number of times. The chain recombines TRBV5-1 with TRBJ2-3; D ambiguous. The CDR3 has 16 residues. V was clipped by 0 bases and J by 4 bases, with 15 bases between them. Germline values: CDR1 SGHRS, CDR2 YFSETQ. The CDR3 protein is CASSLGGQPPPDTQYF. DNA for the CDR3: TGCGCCAGCAGCTTGGGTGGGCAGCCTCCCCCAGATACGCAGTATTTT.

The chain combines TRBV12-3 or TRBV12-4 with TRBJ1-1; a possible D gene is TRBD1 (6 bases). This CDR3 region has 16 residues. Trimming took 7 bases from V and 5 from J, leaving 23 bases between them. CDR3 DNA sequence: TGTGCCAGCACCCTTTGGGGGCAGGGAAGTGGAACTGAAGCTTTCTTT. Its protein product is CASTLWGQGSGTEAFF.

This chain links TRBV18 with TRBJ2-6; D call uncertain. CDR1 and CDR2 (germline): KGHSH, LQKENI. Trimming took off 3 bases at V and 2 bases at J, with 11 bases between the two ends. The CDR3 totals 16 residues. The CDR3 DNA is TGTGCCAGCTCACCTCAAAGTCCGGCTGGGGCCAACGTCCTGACTTTC. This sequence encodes CASSPQSPAGANVLTF.

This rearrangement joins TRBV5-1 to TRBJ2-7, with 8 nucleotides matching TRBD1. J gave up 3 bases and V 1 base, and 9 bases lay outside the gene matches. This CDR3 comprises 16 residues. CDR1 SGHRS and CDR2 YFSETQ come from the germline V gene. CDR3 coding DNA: TGCGCCAGCAGCTTGACTTATGCGACAGGGGACTACGAGCAGTACTTC. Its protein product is CASSLTYATGDYEQYF.

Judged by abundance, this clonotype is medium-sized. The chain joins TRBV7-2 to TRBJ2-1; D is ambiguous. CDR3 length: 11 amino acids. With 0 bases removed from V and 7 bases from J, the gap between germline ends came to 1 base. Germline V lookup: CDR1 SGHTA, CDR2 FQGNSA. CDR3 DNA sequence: TGTGCCAGCAGCTTAGCTAATGAGCAGTTCTTC. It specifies CASSLANEQFF.

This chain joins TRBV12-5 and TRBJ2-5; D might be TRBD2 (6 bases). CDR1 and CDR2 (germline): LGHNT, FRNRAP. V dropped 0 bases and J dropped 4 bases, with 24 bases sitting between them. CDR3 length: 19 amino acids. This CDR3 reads CASGLVHAPFGGKIETQYF. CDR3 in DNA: TGTGCTAGTGGTTTGGTACATGCCCCCTTCGGAGGGAAGATAGAGACCCAGTACTTC.

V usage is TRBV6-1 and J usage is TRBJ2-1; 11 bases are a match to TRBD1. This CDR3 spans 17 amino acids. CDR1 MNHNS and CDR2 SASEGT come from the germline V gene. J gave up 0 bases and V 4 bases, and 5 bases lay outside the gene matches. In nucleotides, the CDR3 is TGTGCCAGCAGTGTGCGGGACAGGGGGAGCTCCTACAATGAGCAGTTCTTC. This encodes CASSVRDRGSSYNEQFF.

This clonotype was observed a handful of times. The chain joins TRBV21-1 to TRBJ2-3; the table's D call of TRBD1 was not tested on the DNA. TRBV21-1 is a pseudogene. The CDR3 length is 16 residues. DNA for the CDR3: TGTGCCAGCAGCGCCTCGACCCCCACTAGCACAGATACGCAGTATTTT. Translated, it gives CASSASTPTSTDTQYF.

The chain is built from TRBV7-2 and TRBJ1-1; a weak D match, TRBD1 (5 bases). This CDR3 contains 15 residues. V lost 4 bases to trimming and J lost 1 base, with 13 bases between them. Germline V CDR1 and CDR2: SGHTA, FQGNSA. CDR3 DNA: TGTGCCAGCAGCTGGCGCGTCGGGGCGAACACTGAAGCTTTCTTT. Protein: CASSWRVGANTEAFF.

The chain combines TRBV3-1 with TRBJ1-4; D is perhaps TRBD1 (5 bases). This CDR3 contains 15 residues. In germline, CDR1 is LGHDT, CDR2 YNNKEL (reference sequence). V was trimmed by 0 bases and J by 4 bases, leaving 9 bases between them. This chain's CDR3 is CASSQEQVINEKLFF. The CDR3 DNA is TGTGCCAGCAGCCAAGAACAGGTGATTAATGAAAAACTGTTTTTT.

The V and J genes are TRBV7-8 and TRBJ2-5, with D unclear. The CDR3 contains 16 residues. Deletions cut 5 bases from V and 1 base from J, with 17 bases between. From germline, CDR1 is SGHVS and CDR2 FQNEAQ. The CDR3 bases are TGTGCCAGCAGCAAAAGACCGGCAACCTTCCAAGAGACCCAGTACTTC. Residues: CASSKRPATFQETQYF.